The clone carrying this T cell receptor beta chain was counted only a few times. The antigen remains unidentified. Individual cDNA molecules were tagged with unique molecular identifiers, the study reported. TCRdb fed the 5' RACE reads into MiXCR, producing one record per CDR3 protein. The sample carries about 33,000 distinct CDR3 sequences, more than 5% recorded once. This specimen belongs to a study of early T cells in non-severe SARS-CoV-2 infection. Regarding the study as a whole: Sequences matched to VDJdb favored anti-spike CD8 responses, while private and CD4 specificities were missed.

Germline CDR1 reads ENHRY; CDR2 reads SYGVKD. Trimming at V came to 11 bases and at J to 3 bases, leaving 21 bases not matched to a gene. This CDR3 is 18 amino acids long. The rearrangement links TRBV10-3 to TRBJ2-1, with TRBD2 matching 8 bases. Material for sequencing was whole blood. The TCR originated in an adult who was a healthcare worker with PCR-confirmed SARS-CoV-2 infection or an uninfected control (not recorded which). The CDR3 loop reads CAAAPGLEIPLDYNEQFF. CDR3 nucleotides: TGTGCCGCTGCGCCGGGACTAGAAATACCCTTAGACTACAATGAGCAGTTCTTC.